The source of this TCR beta chain is a study of blood T cell repertoires in COVID-19. Overall study context: Collection of acute and convalescent COVID-19 samples took place in the United States, Italy and Spain. From T cells, B-cell-depleted T cells, or PBMCs came the material, which was cDNA or gDNA.

Trimming left V 0 bases short and J 5 bases short, with 14 bases between. The CDR3 length is 15 residues. Germline loops: CDR1 SGHNT, CDR2 YYREEE (reference sequence). Clones were sequenced by immunoSEQ multiplex PCR, and TCRdb holds only the in-frame ones, with some missing. The table lists under 300,000 clones, around 83% of them singletons. Exposed enrollees encountered a COVID-19 case at some point within 2 weeks before study entry. What was sequenced was PBMCs or T cells enriched from blood (not recorded which). The J gene is TRBJ2-5, the V gene TRBV5-4; D is uncertain. The sequence came from a woman aged 50 to 65 who had been exposed to COVID-19. As DNA, the CDR3 is TGTGCCAGCAGCTTGGAGGCGCTAGGCCGGGAGACCCAGTACTTC. Encoded protein: CASSLEALGRETQYF.